The entry that follows covers one T cell receptor (beta chain) sequence. The germline gives CDR1 MDHEN, CDR2 SYDVKM. This CDR3 is 13 amino acids long. With V trimmed by 7 bases and J by 3 bases, 5 bases remained unmatched. This table comes from immunoSEQ multiplex PCR, and its TCRdb copy is limited to in-frame clones, with some not included. The table has tens of thousands of clones, roughly 94% seen once; the top ten hold around 10%. This entry is derived from a study of OX40 agonist ivuxolimab in advanced cancers. The sequencing used CD4+ or CD8+ T cells sorted from blood, collected in a trial of the OX40 agonist ivuxolimab. V usage is TRBV28 and J usage is TRBJ2-7, with 8 bases that match TRBD1. The TCR comes from an adult with an advanced solid tumor such as melanoma, head and neck, liver or kidney cancer. CDR3 in amino acids: CASTRGQDYEQYF. CDR3 DNA: TGTGCCAGCACCCGGGGACAGGACTACGAGCAGTACTTC.